This TCR beta chain was identified in a study of cytomegalovirus exposure and HLA in healthy donors. The donors were members of the roughly 130-subject validation cohort (separate from the approximately 670-subject first cohort). Whole-study findings and limits: The CMV antigen specificity of three CMV-associated chains was confirmed through in vitro analysis. For cytomegalovirus status, the classifier reportedly gave diagnoses with high specificity and sensitivity.

Method: immunoSEQ multiplex PCR; TCRdb's copy keeps in-frame clones and lacks some. The sample consists of some 130,000 clones, approximately 80% of them appearing once. The CDR3 loop spans 15 amino acids. V lost 8 bases and J lost 2, with 18 bases in between. The germline V gene has CDR1 SGHTA and CDR2 FQGTGA. Details on this clone: Antigen specificity is unknown.

The sequencing sample was made of PBMCs. The sequence was obtained from a man under 40 in good health and CMV-seropositive. V is TRBV7-3 and J is TRBJ1-1; D remains ambiguous. The CDR3 is CASRPRHMLNTEAFF. DNA of the CDR3: TGTGCCAGCCGACCCCGACACATGCTAAACACTGAAGCTTTCTTT. The entire variable domain, with the rest obtained from reference TRBV7-3 and TRBJ1-1, is as follows: GAGVSQTPSNKVTEKGKYVELRCDPISGHTALYWYRQSLGQGPEFLIYFQGTGAADDSGLPNDRFFAVRPEGSVSTLKIQRTERGDSAVYLCASRPRHMLNTEAFFGQGTRLTVV.